Shown below are 24 T cell receptor beta chains from a single sample sequenced in a study of cytomegalovirus exposure and HLA in healthy donors. The PCR was carried out with 60 Vbeta primers and 13 Jbeta primers. Produced via immunoSEQ multiplex PCR; TCRdb's table is partial and in-frame only. Found here are over 75,000 clones, around nine tenths of them singletons; the top ten hold around a tenth. The sequencing input was PBMCs. These receptors came from a man aged 25 to 40 in good health and CMV-seropositive.

This chain joins TRBV19 and TRBJ2-5; 8 bases agree with TRBD1. The CDR3 sequence is 15 residues long. The germline V gene has CDR1 LNHDA and CDR2 SQIVND (reference sequence). V lost 6 bases and J lost 2; bases outside the gene matches: 8. This CDR3 is CASSPGQVRQETQYF. CDR3 bases: TGTGCCAGTAGCCCGGGACAGGTGCGACAAGAGACCCAGTACTTC.

This clone has more than one count but fewer than ten. The chain joins TRBV29-1 to TRBJ2-1, with a tentative D call TRBD2 (6 bases). Deletions cut 7 bases from V and 1 base from J, with 11 bases between. The germline V gene encodes CDR1 SQVTM and CDR2 ANQGSEA. CDR3 length equals 13 residues. The CDR3 sequence: CSDSSASYNEQFF. The CDR3 DNA reads as TGCAGCGATTCTAGCGCTTCCTACAATGAGCAGTTCTTC.

This sequence joins TRBV19 and TRBJ1-5, with a possible D match to TRBD1 (6 bases). This CDR3 region has 13 residues. V dropped 3 bases and J dropped 6 bases, with 9 bases sitting between them. Germline values: CDR1 LNHDA, CDR2 SQIVND (reference sequence). CDR3 sequence: CASSIVGGQPQHF. Written as DNA, the CDR3 is TGTGCCAGTAGTATTGTAGGGGGTCAGCCCCAGCATTTT.

This chain joins TRBV10-3 and TRBJ2-5; 9 bases map to TRBD2. V lost 11 bases, J lost 2 bases, and 9 bases stayed unmatched. Germline V gene sequence: CDR1 ENHRY, CDR2 SYGVKD. This CDR3 has 14 residues. CDR3 sequence: CASGSSGGQETQYF. CDR3 coding DNA: TGTGCCTCCGGGAGTAGCGGGGGACAAGAGACCCAGTACTTC.

The rearrangement uses TRBV7-9 and TRBJ2-5; unclear D gene. Germline lookup yields CDR1 SEHNR and CDR2 FQNEAQ (reference sequence). V was clipped by 7 bases and J by 5 bases, with 11 bases between them. The CDR3 contains 12 residues. In nucleotides, the CDR3 is TGTGCCAGCAACAACTACAAGGAGACCCAGTACTTC. This sequence encodes CASNNYKETQYF.

The chain has TRBV15 and TRBJ2-5, with a tentative D call TRBD1 (5 bases). The V gene's germline CDR1 is LNHNV and CDR2 YYDKDF (reference sequence). V was pared by 0 bases and J by 5 bases, with 10 bases between. The CDR3 consists of 14 residues. The CDR3, as DNA: TGTGCCACCAGCAGAGATCAGGGTTTTGAGACCCAGTACTTC. It codes for CATSRDQGFETQYF.

This chain joins TRBV7-3 and TRBJ1-1; a weak D match, TRBD1 (6 bases). The CDR3 covers 14 residues. The V gene lost 0 bases and the J gene lost 1 base, with 6 bases spanning the gap. Germline values: CDR1 SGHTA, CDR2 FQGTGA. The CDR3, as DNA: TGTGCCAGCAGCTTAACAGGGGGGAACACTGAAGCTTTCTTT. This translates into CASSLTGGNTEAFF.

This clone has just a few counts. The rearrangement joins TRBV27 to TRBJ2-7; 12 bases align to TRBD2. CDR1 and CDR2 (germline): MNHEY, SMNVEV (reference sequence). J was trimmed by 8 bases and V by 4 bases; bases with no gene match: 12. CDR3 length: 16 amino acids. CDR3 sequence reads: CASSSPQTSGSRKQYF. In DNA, the CDR3 is TGTGCCAGCAGTTCTCCTCAGACTAGCGGGAGCAGGAAGCAGTACTTC.

The V gene is TRBV18, the J gene TRBJ1-3; D perhaps matches TRBD1 (6 bases). The CDR3 consists of 16 residues. The germline gives CDR1 KGHSH, CDR2 LQKENI. V shed 5 bases and J shed 1 base, with 15 bases lying between them. This chain's CDR3 is CASSEMDSRSGNTIYF. CDR3 DNA sequence: TGTGCCAGCTCAGAAATGGACAGTAGATCTGGAAACACCATATATTTT.

The V and J genes are TRBV5-1 and TRBJ2-1; perhaps TRBD2 as D (6 bases). Trimming shortened V by 6 bases and J by 9 bases, and 28 bases separated the two germline ends. The CDR3 is made up of 17 amino acids. Looked up from germline, CDR1 is SGHRS and CDR2 is YFSETQ. Here the CDR3 DNA reads TGCGCCAGCACCCCGGTGGCGGGCCCCCAACGGGGGAGTGAGCAGTTCTTC. Protein: CASTPVAGPQRGSEQFF.

The chain combines TRBV10-1 with TRBJ2-2; D is undetermined. Trimming shortened V by 4 bases and J by 0 bases, and 12 bases separated the two germline ends. The CDR3 loop spans 16 amino acids. Germline V gene lookup returns CDR1 WNHNN and CDR2 SYGVQD (reference sequence). The CDR3 nucleotides are TGCGCCAGCAGTGCCTCTAGGTACGCGAACACCGGGGAGCTGTTTTTT. Its protein product is CASSASRYANTGELFF.

The J gene is TRBJ1-5, the V gene TRBV11-2; D gene uncertain. This CDR3 has 13 residues. The V end was cut by 3 bases, the J end by 1 base, with 4 bases between. Germline loops: CDR1 SGHAT, CDR2 FQNNGV. CDR3 sequence: CASSFQSNQPQHF. As DNA, the CDR3 is TGTGCCAGCAGCTTCCAGAGCAATCAGCCCCAGCATTTT.

This rearrangement joins TRBV30 to TRBJ1-2; the D is unclear. Germline V gene sequence: CDR1 GTSNPN, CDR2 SVGIG (reference sequence). Deletions cut 4 bases from V and 2 bases from J, with 14 bases between. The CDR3 is made up of 14 amino acids. The CDR3 sequence: CAWKRAGGNYGYTF. The CDR3 coding sequence is TGTGCCTGGAAACGAGCGGGAGGAAACTATGGCTACACCTTC.

The V call is TRBV11-2, the J call TRBJ1-1; no definite D call. This CDR3 region has 13 residues. Germline CDR1 and CDR2: SGHAT and FQNNGV. V was trimmed by 6 bases and J by 5 bases, leaving 13 bases between them. The CDR3 DNA sequence: TGTGCCAGCAGTTGGCGGGAGGGAACTGAAGCTTTCTTT. Its protein product is CASSWREGTEAFF.

CDR3: CASSDFLAGVDEQYF. The DNA of the CDR3 is TGTGCCAGCAGTGATTTCCTAGCGGGAGTTGACGAGCAGTACTTC. The chain uses TRBV2 and TRBJ2-7, with 10 bases matching TRBD2. In germline, CDR1 is SNHLY, CDR2 FYNNEI. V shed 3 bases and J 5 bases; nucleotides not matched to a gene: 7. CDR3 length equals 15 residues.

This clone has just a few counts. CDR3 in amino acids: CAWGGGPRKQYF. CDR3 DNA sequence: TGTGCCTGGGGCGGGGGGCCGCGGAAGCAGTACTTC. V usage is TRBV30 and J usage is TRBJ2-7; TRBD2 matches 8 bases. J lost 8 bases, V lost 5 bases, and 8 bases had no gene match. CDR3 size: 12 residues. Germline CDR1 reads GTSNPN; CDR2 reads SVGIG (reference sequence).

This rearrangement joins TRBV6-1 to TRBJ1-2; TRBD1 matches at 8 bases. CDR1 and CDR2 (germline): MNHNS, SASEGT. This CDR3 region has 15 residues. Unmatched junction bases numbered 4, after V lost 1 base and J lost 3 bases. In nucleotides, the CDR3 is TGTGCCAGCAGTGAAGGACAGGGGCCTTACTATGGCTACACCTTC. It yields the protein CASSEGQGPYYGYTF.

V is TRBV28 and J is TRBJ2-2; 10 bases are shared with TRBD2. CDR1 is MDHEN and CDR2 is SYDVKM in the germline V gene. Germline trimming cut 6 bases from V and 3 bases from J; bases unmatched to any gene: 7. The CDR3 loop spans 16 amino acids. The CDR3 bases are TGTGCCAGCAGCCTGAGACTAGCGGGTTACACCGGGGAGCTGTTTTTT. As protein: CASSLRLAGYTGELFF.

The V call is TRBV7-9, the J call TRBJ2-5; 10 nucleotides line up with TRBD2. Judging by the DNA end, TRBJ2-7 fits better; the J call may be wrong. Germline V gene data show CDR1 as SEHNR and CDR2 as FQNEAQ (reference sequence). The CDR3 is 16 residues long. The CDR3 DNA follows: TGTGCCAGCAGCTTAGGGGCTAGCGGGAGCAAGGGCGAGCAGTACTTC. Its protein is CASSLGASGSKGEQYF.

The chain employs TRBV7-8 and TRBJ1-2; D unresolved. The CDR3 runs to 19 residues. Germline CDR1 is SGHVS and CDR2 is FQNEAQ. Trimming stripped 2 bases from V and 4 bases from J, with 26 bases between. The CDR3 DNA follows: TGTGCCAGCAGCTTACACACCGAGGTGCCCGAGGGTAGGAGCTATGGCTACACCTTC. Translated, it gives CASSLHTEVPEGRSYGYTF.

This chain joins TRBV5-1 and TRBJ1-1, with D possibly matching TRBD1 (6 bases). Looked up from germline, CDR1 is SGHRS and CDR2 is YFSETQ. V was cut by 6 bases and J by 7 bases, with 16 bases left in between. The CDR3 is made up of 13 amino acids. CDR3 bases: TGCGCCAGCACCAAAAACGACAGGAGTGAAGCTTTCTTT. This encodes CASTKNDRSEAFF.

J is TRBJ2-7 and V is TRBV6-1; weak D call: TRBD1 (5 bases). The length of the CDR3 is 12 residues. Germline V gene lookup returns CDR1 MNHNS and CDR2 SASEGT. V was cut by 6 bases and J by 2 bases, with 8 bases left in between. The CDR3 sequence is CASRVGAYEQYF. In DNA form, the CDR3 reads TGTGCCAGCAGGGTAGGGGCCTACGAGCAGTACTTC.

V gene TRBV13 combines with J gene TRBJ2-1; 10 bases are a match to TRBD2. From germline, CDR1 is PRHDT and CDR2 FYEKMQ (reference sequence). V lost 6 bases and J lost 5; bases outside the gene matches: 7. The CDR3 is 15 amino acids. In DNA, the CDR3 is TGTGCCAGCAGATCCGGGACTAGCGTCGACAATGAGCAGTTCTTC. Encoded protein: CASRSGTSVDNEQFF. The full variable domain, rest sourced from reference TRBV13 and TRBJ2-1, is AAGVIQSPRHLIKEKRETATLKCYPIPRHDTVYWYQQGPGQDPQFLISFYEKMQSDKGSIPDRFSAQQFSDYHSELNMSSLELGDSALYFCASRSGTSVDNEQFFGPGTRLTVL.

The rearrangement links TRBV9 to TRBJ2-1, with unresolved D. The CDR3 length is 16 residues. The germline gives CDR1 SGDLS, CDR2 YYNGEE. The germline V and J ends were trimmed by 0 bases and 7 bases, with 17 bases remaining between them. CDR3 sequence (DNA): TGTGCCAGCAGCGTAGTAGGCTACAGTGCCTCAAATGAGCAGTTCTTC. As protein: CASSVVGYSASNEQFF.